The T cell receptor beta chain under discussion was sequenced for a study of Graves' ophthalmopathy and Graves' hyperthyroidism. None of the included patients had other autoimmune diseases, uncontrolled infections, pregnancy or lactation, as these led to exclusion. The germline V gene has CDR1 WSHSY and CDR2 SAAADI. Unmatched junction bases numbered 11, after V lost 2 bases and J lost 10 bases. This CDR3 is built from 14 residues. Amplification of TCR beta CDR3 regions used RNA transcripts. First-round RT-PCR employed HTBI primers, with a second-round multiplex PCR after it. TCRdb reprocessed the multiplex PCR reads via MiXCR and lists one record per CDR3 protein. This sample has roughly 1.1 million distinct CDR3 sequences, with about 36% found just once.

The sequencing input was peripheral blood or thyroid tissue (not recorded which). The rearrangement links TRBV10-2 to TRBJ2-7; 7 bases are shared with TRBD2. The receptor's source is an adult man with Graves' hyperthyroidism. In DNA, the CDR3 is TGCGCCAGCAGTGAGCCTGGACGACTAGCTTCCCAGTACTTC. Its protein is CASSEPGRLASQYF.